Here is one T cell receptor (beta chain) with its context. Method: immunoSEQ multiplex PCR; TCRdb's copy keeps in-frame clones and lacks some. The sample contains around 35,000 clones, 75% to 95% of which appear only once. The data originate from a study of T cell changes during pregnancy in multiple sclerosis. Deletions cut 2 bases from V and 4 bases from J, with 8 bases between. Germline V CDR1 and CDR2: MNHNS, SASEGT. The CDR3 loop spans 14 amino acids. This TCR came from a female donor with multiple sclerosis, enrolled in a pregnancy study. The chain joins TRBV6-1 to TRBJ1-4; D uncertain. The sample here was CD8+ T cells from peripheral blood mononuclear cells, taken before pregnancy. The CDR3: CASSEISVNEKLFF. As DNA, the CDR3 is TGTGCCAGCAGTGAAATTTCAGTTAATGAAAAACTGTTTTTT.